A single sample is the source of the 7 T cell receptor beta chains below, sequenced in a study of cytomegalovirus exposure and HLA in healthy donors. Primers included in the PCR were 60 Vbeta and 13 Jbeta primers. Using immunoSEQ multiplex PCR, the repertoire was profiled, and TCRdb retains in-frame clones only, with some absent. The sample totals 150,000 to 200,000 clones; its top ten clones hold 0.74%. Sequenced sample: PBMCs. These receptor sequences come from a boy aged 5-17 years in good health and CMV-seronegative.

CDR3 sequence (DNA): TGTGCCAGCAGTGAATCAGGGAAGAGCTATGGCTACACCTTC. It specifies CASSESGKSYGYTF. The chain recombines TRBV6-1 with TRBJ1-2; TRBD1 is a possible D gene (5 bases). Deletions cut 2 bases from V and 4 bases from J, with 11 bases between. The CDR3 extends over 14 amino acids. Germline V gene data show CDR1 as MNHNS and CDR2 as SASEGT.

The CDR3: CASSPRGGQLYMNTEAFF. The CDR3 DNA follows: TGTGCCAGCTCACCAAGAGGGGGACAGTTATACATGAACACTGAAGCTTTCTTT. This chain joins TRBV18 and TRBJ1-1; TRBD1 matches at 7 bases. The CDR3 runs 18 residues. With V trimmed by 2 bases and J by 0 bases, 12 bases remained unmatched. Germline V CDR1 and CDR2: KGHSH, LQKENI.

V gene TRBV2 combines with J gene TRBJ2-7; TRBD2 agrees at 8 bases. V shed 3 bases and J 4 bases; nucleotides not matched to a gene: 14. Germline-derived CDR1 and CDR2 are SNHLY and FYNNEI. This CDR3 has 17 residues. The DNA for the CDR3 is TGTGCCAGCAGTGAGACTTTACTGGGCGGGGGGACATACGAGCAGTACTTC. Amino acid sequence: CASSETLLGGGTYEQYF.

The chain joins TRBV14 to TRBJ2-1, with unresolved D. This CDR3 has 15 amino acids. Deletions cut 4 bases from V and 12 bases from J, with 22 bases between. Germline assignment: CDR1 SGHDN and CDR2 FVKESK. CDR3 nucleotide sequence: TGTGCCAGCAGCCTTACCAGACTCAAAGCGTCCGTGCAGTTCTTC. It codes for CASSLTRLKASVQFF.

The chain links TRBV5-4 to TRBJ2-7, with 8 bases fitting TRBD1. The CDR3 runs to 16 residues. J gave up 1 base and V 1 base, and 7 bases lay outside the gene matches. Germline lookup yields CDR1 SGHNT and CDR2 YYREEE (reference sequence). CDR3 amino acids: CASSLSGTGISYEQYF. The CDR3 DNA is TGTGCCAGCAGCTTGTCTGGGACAGGAATTTCCTACGAGCAGTACTTC.

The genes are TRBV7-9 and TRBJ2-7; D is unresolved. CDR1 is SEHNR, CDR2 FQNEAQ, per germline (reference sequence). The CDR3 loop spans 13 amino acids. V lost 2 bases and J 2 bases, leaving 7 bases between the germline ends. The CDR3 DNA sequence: TGTGCCAGCAGCTTAAGAGCTACCTACGAGCAGTACTTC. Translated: CASSLRATYEQYF.

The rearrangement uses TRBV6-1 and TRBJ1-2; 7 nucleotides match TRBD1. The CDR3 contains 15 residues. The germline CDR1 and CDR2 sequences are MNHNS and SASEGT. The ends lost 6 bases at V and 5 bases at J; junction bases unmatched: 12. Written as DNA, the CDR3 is TGTGCCAGCAGGCCTCCCCGGGACAGAAATTATGGCTACACCTTC. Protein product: CASRPPRDRNYGYTF.